Listed here are 15 T cell receptor beta chains from one sample, sequenced in a study of shared clonotypes between healthy human individuals. Only in-frame clones appear in the TCRdb table, and some are missing; sequencing was by immunoSEQ multiplex PCR. The sample lists some 200,000 clones; approximately 95% were seen once. Sequenced material: naive CD4+ T cells sorted from blood. The subset was: CD45RA+ positively selected. All receptors derive from a woman under 40 in good health.

This chain uses TRBV28 with TRBJ2-5; D ambiguous. The CDR3 is 9 residues long. The germline V gene has CDR1 MDHEN and CDR2 SYDVKM. The V end was cut by 5 bases, the J end by 5 bases, with 0 bases between. The chain's CDR3 is CASSETQYF. For the CDR3, the DNA is TGTGCCAGCAGTGAGACCCAGTACTTC.

The chain carries TRBV5-1 and TRBJ2-2; D may be TRBD1 (5 bases). Deletions cut 8 bases from V and 0 bases from J, with 11 bases between. Germline assignment: CDR1 SGHRS and CDR2 YFSETQ. The CDR3 length is 14 residues. CDR3: CASRQQTNTGELFF. The DNA of the CDR3 is TGCGCCAGTCGACAGCAAACGAACACCGGGGAGCTGTTTTTT.

This chain uses TRBV5-1 with TRBJ2-3; 11 positions match TRBD2. The length of the CDR3 is 18 residues. Germline V gene sequence: CDR1 SGHRS, CDR2 YFSETQ. The ends lost 2 bases at V and 6 bases at J; junction bases unmatched: 14. The CDR3: CASSFGLAGLDWSDTQYF. DNA of the CDR3: TGCGCCAGCAGCTTTGGACTAGCGGGCCTGGATTGGTCCGATACGCAGTATTTT.

The chain uses TRBV15 and TRBJ1-5; D is possibly TRBD1 (5 bases). The V end was cut by 3 bases, the J end by 4 bases, with 16 bases between. Germline V gives CDR1 LNHNV, CDR2 YYDKDF (reference sequence). The CDR3 extends over 16 amino acids. The DNA for the CDR3 is TGTGCCACCAGCAGCGGGCAGGGAGTTGGTAATCAGCCCCAGCATTTT. It is translated as CATSSGQGVGNQPQHF.

The chain recombines TRBV28 with TRBJ1-1; 10 bases match TRBD1. This CDR3 has 12 residues. Germline values: CDR1 MDHEN, CDR2 SYDVKM. V was pared by 6 bases and J by 10 bases, with 5 bases of the junction left unmatched. The CDR3 sequence: CASSLRTGGAFF. The CDR3 DNA reads TGTGCCAGCAGCCTCCGGACAGGGGGAGCTTTCTTT.

The J gene is TRBJ2-7, the V gene TRBV2; no reliable D call. Germline CDR1 reads SNHLY; CDR2 reads FYNNEI. The CDR3 contains 12 residues. V was cut by 6 bases and J by 4 bases, with 10 bases left in between. The CDR3 DNA is TGTGCCAGCAGAATTGTCGGGTACGAGCAGTACTTC. Its protein product is CASRIVGYEQYF.

Comment on this clone: At the DNA level, this CDR3 is encoded by other sequences in the same sample as well. The chain couples TRBV5-1 to TRBJ2-7; D remains unclear. Germline CDR1 and CDR2: SGHRS and YFSETQ. The CDR3 runs 11 residues. Trimming left V 3 bases short and J 1 base short, with 2 bases between. CDR3 sequence: CASSSSYEQYF. The DNA of the CDR3 is TGCGCCAGCAGCTCATCCTACGAGCAGTACTTC.

In nucleotides, the CDR3 is TGTGCCAGCAGTTTTCAGCCCGACCCTACTAATGAAAAACTGTTTTTT. Protein sequence: CASSFQPDPTNEKLFF. The chain has TRBV27 and TRBJ1-4; D ambiguous. The CDR3 length is 16 residues. CDR1 MNHEY and CDR2 SMNVEV come from the germline V gene (reference sequence). V lost 3 bases to trimming and J lost 2 bases, with 13 bases between them. The variable domain in full, completed from reference TRBV27 and TRBJ1-4, reads EAQVTQNPRYLITVTGKKLTVTCSQNMNHEYMSWYRQDPGLGLRQIYYSMNVEVTDKGDVPEGYKVSRKEKRNFPLILESPSPNQTSLYFCASSFQPDPTNEKLFFGSGTQLSVL.

The chain carries TRBV29-1 and TRBJ1-4; 8 bases fit TRBD1. The CDR3 totals 13 residues. Germline loops: CDR1 SQVTM, CDR2 ANQGSEA. J was trimmed by 7 bases and V by 5 bases; bases with no gene match: 6. In DNA form, the CDR3 reads TGCAGCGTTCTCAGGGGGCTGGGTGAAAAACTGTTTTTT. Translated: CSVLRGLGEKLFF.

The gene calls are TRBV5-1 and TRBJ2-3, with a weak D call TRBD2 (6 bases). In germline, CDR1 is SGHRS, CDR2 YFSETQ. The CDR3 covers 13 residues. Between the trimmed V and J ends, which lost 6 bases and 3 bases, there was a span of 11 bases. The CDR3 nucleotides read TGCGCCAGCAACGCAGGGAGGACAGATACGCAGTATTTT. Translating it yields CASNAGRTDTQYF. Complete variable domain (other parts from reference TRBV5-1 and TRBJ2-3): KAGVTQTPRYLIKTRGQQVTLSCSPISGHRSVSWYQQTPGQGLQFLFEYFSETQRNKGNFPGRFSGRQFSNSRSEMNVSTLELGDSALYLCASNAGRTDTQYFGPGTRLTVL.

The chain has TRBV19 and TRBJ1-3, with a possible D match to TRBD1 (6 bases). This CDR3 contains 15 residues. Trimming shortened V by 8 bases and J by 0 bases, and 14 bases separated the two germline ends. Germline assignment: CDR1 LNHDA and CDR2 SQIVND (reference sequence). The CDR3 sequence is CASGRQVVSGNTIYF. CDR3 DNA: TGTGCCAGTGGGAGACAGGTCGTCTCTGGAAACACCATATATTTT.

The V call is TRBV7-9, the J call TRBJ2-1, with 11 bases that match TRBD2. The CDR3 is 16 residues long. J gave up 8 bases and V 5 bases, and 11 bases lay outside the gene matches. CDR1 SEHNR and CDR2 FQNEAQ come from the germline V gene (reference sequence). The CDR3 loop reads CASSRFRTSGSDEQFF. The CDR3 bases are TGTGCCAGCAGCCGCTTTCGGACTAGCGGGTCCGATGAGCAGTTCTTC. The full variable domain, in which reference TRBV7-9 and TRBJ2-1 provide the parts outside the CDR3, is DTGVSQNPRHKITKRGQNVTFRCDPISEHNRLYWYRQTLGQGPEFLTYFQNEAQLEKSRLLSDRFSAERPKGSFSTLEIQRTEQGDSAMYLCASSRFRTSGSDEQFFGPGTRLTVL.

This clone was detected a few times. The V and J genes are TRBV13 and TRBJ1-5; D ambiguous. Germline CDR1 PRHDT, CDR2 FYEKMQ (reference sequence). The CDR3 has 13 amino acids. The V end lost 0 bases, the J end lost 12 bases, and 12 bases lay between the germline ends. CDR3 nucleotide sequence: TGTGCCAGCAGCTTAGGCCGATGGAATGTCCAGCATTTT. Protein: CASSLGRWNVQHF. Based on the CDR3 plus reference TRBV13 and TRBJ1-5, the full variable domain is AAGVIQSPRHLIKEKRETATLKCYPIPRHDTVYWYQQGPGQDPQFLISFYEKMQSDKGSIPDRFSAQQFSDYHSELNMSSLELGDSALYFCASSLGRWNVQHFGDGTRLSIL.

The CDR3 here is CASIEGQGARTEAFF. The CDR3 DNA follows: TGCGCCAGCATCGAGGGACAGGGGGCTCGGACTGAAGCTTTCTTT. The chain links TRBV10-2 to TRBJ1-1; TRBD1 matches 12 bases. The germline gives CDR1 WSHSY, CDR2 SAAADI. V was clipped by 7 bases and J by 5 bases; unmatched bases: 8. The CDR3 spans 15 residues.

This clone came up once. V and J are TRBV18 and TRBJ2-7; 15 nucleotides match TRBD2. V shed 4 bases and J 5 bases; nucleotides not matched to a gene: 15. The CDR3 consists of 19 residues. In germline, CDR1 is KGHSH, CDR2 LQKENI. The CDR3 sequence is CASSLGTSGRNARVDEQYF. DNA for the CDR3: TGTGCCAGCTCACTCGGGACTAGCGGGAGGAACGCTCGGGTCGACGAGCAGTACTTC. Full variable domain (remainder filled in from reference TRBV18 and TRBJ2-7): NAGVMQNPRHLVRRRGQEARLRCSPMKGHSHVYWYRQLPEEGLKFMVYLQKENIIDESGMPKERFSAEFPKEGPSILRIQQVVRGDSAAYFCASSLGTSGRNARVDEQYFGPGTRLTVT.